The 25 T cell receptor beta chains listed next were all sequenced from one sample in a study of cytotoxic CD8 clonotypes in ibrutinib-treated CLL. Produced via immunoSEQ multiplex PCR; TCRdb's table is partial and in-frame only. The sample yields 130,000 or so clones, roughly 80% seen once. The sample in question was PBMCs, obtained after 12 months of ibrutinib treatment. These receptors originate from a human donor with chronic lymphocytic leukemia.

This chain links TRBV25-1 with TRBJ1-2; D is unresolved. V was clipped by 6 bases and J by 10 bases, with 12 bases between them. CDR1 is MGHDK, CDR2 SYGVNS, per germline. This CDR3 region has 11 residues. The CDR3 here is CASRKDGFYTF. CDR3 coding DNA: TGTGCCAGCAGAAAGGACGGTTTCTACACCTTC.

This clone was observed once. This chain links TRBV5-1 with TRBJ2-5; D unclear. The germline V gene encodes CDR1 SGHRS and CDR2 YFSETQ. The CDR3 has 13 residues. V was trimmed by 0 bases and J by 2 bases, leaving 5 bases between them. The CDR3 protein is CASSLDRQETQYF. The CDR3 DNA sequence: TGCGCCAGCAGCTTGGATAGACAAGAGACCCAGTACTTC.

This clone was detected only a few times. V and J are TRBV2 and TRBJ1-6, with D possibly matching TRBD1 (6 bases). Germline assignment: CDR1 SNHLY and CDR2 FYNNEI. Trimming shortened V by 6 bases and J by 19 bases, and 16 bases separated the two germline ends. The CDR3 runs to 11 residues. In nucleotides, the CDR3 is TGTGCCAGCAGGGCCGGGGACATCCCGCACTTT. The encoded protein is CASRAGDIPHF.

J is TRBJ1-1 and V is TRBV13; D call uncertain. Trimming shortened V by 5 bases and J by 10 bases, and 14 bases separated the two germline ends. The CDR3 consists of 12 residues. Germline-derived CDR1 and CDR2 are PRHDT and FYEKMQ (reference sequence). The CDR3 DNA follows: TGTGCCAGCAGCGCACGGTGGGGAGCAGCTTTCTTT. This gives the protein CASSARWGAAFF.

The chain joins TRBV18 to TRBJ2-7; 11 nucleotides align to TRBD2. CDR3 length equals 17 residues. Germline loops: CDR1 KGHSH, CDR2 LQKENI. Trimming cost V 2 bases and J 9 bases; bases outside gene matches: 15. Here the CDR3 reads CASSPVTLAGVELRQYF. The CDR3 DNA is TGTGCCAGCTCACCAGTTACACTAGCGGGAGTTGAGCTACGGCAGTACTTC. Filled out from reference TRBV18 and TRBJ2-7, the complete variable domain reads NAGVMQNPRHLVRRRGQEARLRCSPMKGHSHVYWYRQLPEEGLKFMVYLQKENIIDESGMPKERFSAEFPKEGPSILRIQQVVRGDSAAYFCASSPVTLAGVELRQYFGPGTRLTVT.

The V call is TRBV5-1, the J call TRBJ1-2, with 8 bases fitting TRBD1. Germline V gene sequence: CDR1 SGHRS, CDR2 YFSETQ. CDR3 length: 15 amino acids. J gave up 4 bases and V 0 bases, and 5 bases lay outside the gene matches. Written as DNA, the CDR3 is TGCGCCAGCAGCTTGGAAGGCAGGGGGCTCTATGGCTACACCTTC. This encodes CASSLEGRGLYGYTF.

The chain uses TRBV28 and TRBJ2-5; D is tentatively TRBD1 or TRBD2 (5 bases each). The CDR3 covers 15 residues. V was cut by 5 bases and J by 3 bases, with 16 bases left in between. CDR1 is MDHEN and CDR2 is SYDVKM in the germline V gene. CDR3 loop: CASSIPGTGKETQYF. In DNA form, the CDR3 reads TGTGCCAGCAGTATCCCCGGGACCGGGAAAGAGACCCAGTACTTC.

This clone was observed a handful of times. This chain uses TRBV5-5 with TRBJ2-7; maybe TRBD1 (5 bases). The CDR3 is 16 residues long. V dropped 0 bases and J dropped 3 bases, with 16 bases sitting between them. CDR1 SGHKS and CDR2 YYEKEE come from the germline V gene (reference sequence). The CDR3 here is CASSLERGRSLYEQYF. The CDR3 coding sequence is TGTGCCAGCAGCTTGGAAAGGGGCCGTAGCCTCTACGAGCAGTACTTC.

The gene calls are TRBV19 and TRBJ2-7; D remains ambiguous. Trimming shortened V by 4 bases and J by 2 bases, and 15 bases separated the two germline ends. The V gene's germline CDR1 is LNHDA and CDR2 SQIVND (reference sequence). This CDR3 has 15 amino acids. CDR3 coding DNA: TGTGCCAGTAGTACCCTGGAGAATCCCACCTACGAGCAGTACTTC. Translating it yields CASSTLENPTYEQYF.

This clone was seen once. The J gene is TRBJ1-1, the V gene TRBV11-3; TRBD1 might be the D (5 bases). Germline V gene sequence: CDR1 SGHNT, CDR2 YENEEA. Trimming removed 2 bases at V and 3 bases at J, with 7 bases between. This CDR3 spans 13 amino acids. Here the CDR3 DNA reads TGTGCCAGCAGCTTACGGGACTACACTGAAGCTTTCTTT. Translated, it gives CASSLRDYTEAFF. Combining the CDR3 with reference TRBV11-3 and TRBJ1-1 gives the whole variable domain EAGVVQSPRYKIIEKKQPVAFWCNPISGHNTLYWYLQNLGQGPELLIRYENEEAVDDSQLPKDRFSAERLKGVDSTLKIQPAELGDSAVYLCASSLRDYTEAFFGQGTRLTVV.

This chain links TRBV2 with TRBJ2-3; 14 bases map to TRBD2. J was trimmed by 6 bases and V by 9 bases; bases with no gene match: 5. CDR1 and CDR2 (germline): SNHLY, FYNNEI. This CDR3 is built from 14 residues. CDR3 coding DNA: TGTGCCAGGAAGGGACTAGCGGGGGCCGATACGCAGTATTTT. It codes for CARKGLAGADTQYF. Supplemented by reference TRBV2 and TRBJ2-3, the full variable domain reads EPEVTQTPSHQVTQMGQEVILRCVPISNHLYFYWYRQILGQKVEFLVSFYNNEISEKSEIFDDQFSVERPDGSNFTLKIRSTKLEDSAMYFCARKGLAGADTQYFGPGTRLTVL.

The chain has TRBV27 and TRBJ1-5, with 8 bases that match TRBD1. The V gene end was trimmed by 6 bases and the J gene end by 2 bases; junction bases not matched to a gene: 6. The CDR3 is made up of 15 amino acids. Germline V gene data show CDR1 as MNHEY and CDR2 as SMNVEV (reference sequence). The CDR3 sequence is CASSRQGRGNQPQHF. For the CDR3, the DNA is TGTGCCAGCAGCAGACAGGGGAGGGGCAATCAGCCCCAGCATTTT.

The rearrangement joins TRBV9 to TRBJ2-3; D ambiguous. CDR1 and CDR2 from the germline V gene are SGDLS and YYNGEE. The CDR3 consists of 17 residues. Deletions cut 0 bases from V and 2 bases from J, with 16 bases between. The DNA of the CDR3 is TGTGCCAGCAGCGTAGGGTTATGGGCGGATGTCACAGATACGCAGTATTTT. Translating gives CASSVGLWADVTDTQYF.

The chain links TRBV28 to TRBJ2-5, with D unclear. Trimming shortened V by 6 bases and J by 5 bases, and 10 bases separated the two germline ends. The CDR3 totals 12 residues. Looked up from germline, CDR1 is MDHEN and CDR2 is SYDVKM. The CDR3 sequence is CASRATAETQYF. CDR3 DNA: TGTGCCAGCAGAGCCACCGCGGAGACCCAGTACTTC.

This rearrangement joins TRBV4-3 to TRBJ2-7; the D is unclear. CDR3 length equals 13 residues. The V and J ends lost 2 bases and 2 bases respectively, with 7 bases between them. CDR1 is LGHNA, CDR2 YSLEER, per germline. The CDR3 spells CASSQHSTYEQYF. The CDR3 DNA follows: TGCGCCAGCAGCCAACACTCCACCTACGAGCAGTACTTC.

The genes are TRBV6-1 and TRBJ1-1; tentatively, D is TRBD1 (6 bases). The germline V gene encodes CDR1 MNHNS and CDR2 SASEGT. Trimming shortened V by 5 bases and J by 6 bases, and 10 bases separated the two germline ends. The CDR3 spans 12 residues. CDR3 loop: CASSQDSPEAFF. CDR3 nucleotide sequence: TGTGCCAGCAGTCAGGACAGTCCTGAAGCTTTCTTT.

The genes are TRBV11-2 and TRBJ2-5; no clear D. Germline CDR1 reads SGHAT; CDR2 reads FQNNGV. CDR3 length: 14 amino acids. The V and J ends lost 2 bases and 5 bases respectively, with 12 bases between them. Here the CDR3 reads CASSLSLRLETQYF. CDR3 in DNA: TGTGCCAGCAGCTTATCCCTGAGACTTGAGACCCAGTACTTC.

V is TRBV7-9 and J is TRBJ2-2; tentative D call: TRBD2 (6 bases). In germline, CDR1 is SEHNR, CDR2 FQNEAQ (reference sequence). The CDR3 extends over 14 amino acids. Trimming shortened V by 7 bases and J by 0 bases, and 9 bases separated the two germline ends. CDR3 amino acids: CASTGTSNTGELFF. As DNA, the CDR3 is TGTGCCAGCACCGGGACTTCGAACACCGGGGAGCTGTTTTTT. The full variable domain, completed using reference TRBV7-9 and TRBJ2-2, is DTGVSQNPRHKITKRGQNVTFRCDPISEHNRLYWYRQTLGQGPEFLTYFQNEAQLEKSRLLSDRFSAERPKGSFSTLEIQRTEQGDSAMYLCASTGTSNTGELFFGEGSRLTVL.

The chain combines TRBV7-9 with TRBJ2-7, with 11 bases fitting TRBD1. The CDR3 extends over 16 amino acids. Germline V CDR1 and CDR2: SEHNR, FQNEAQ (reference sequence). The V gene end was trimmed by 0 bases and the J gene end by 7 bases; junction bases not matched to a gene: 8. The CDR3 bases are TGTGCCAGCAGCTTAGCGAGGTGGACAGGGGGCAGAGAGCAGTACTTC. It is translated as CASSLARWTGGREQYF.

This clone was observed at least ten times. The chain employs TRBV4-1 and TRBJ1-1, with D possibly being TRBD1 (5 bases). Per germline, CDR1 MGHRA and CDR2 YSYEKL. The CDR3 covers 14 residues. V lost 1 base and J lost 5, with 11 bases in between. The CDR3 loop reads CASSQVGRDTEAFF. The CDR3 DNA reads TGCGCCAGCAGCCAAGTGGGACGGGATACTGAAGCTTTCTTT.

The chain carries TRBV12-5 and TRBJ1-3; D not certain. Trimming removed 5 bases from V and 2 bases from J, with 10 bases in between. The germline gives CDR1 LGHNT, CDR2 FRNRAP. The CDR3 runs to 14 residues. DNA for the CDR3: TGTGCTAGTGGTCTGACCGTTCCTGGAAACACCATATATTTT. Protein product: CASGLTVPGNTIYF.

The chain links TRBV11-2 to TRBJ2-7; 11 bases are shared with TRBD2. This CDR3 has 15 amino acids. J was trimmed by 0 bases and V by 2 bases; bases with no gene match: 0. Germline V CDR1 and CDR2: SGHAT, FQNNGV. The CDR3 DNA reads as TGTGCCAGCAGCTTACTAGCGGGAGGCTCCTACGAGCAGTACTTC. Translating gives CASSLLAGGSYEQYF.

The chain uses TRBV27 and TRBJ2-1; D may correspond to TRBD1 or TRBD2 (6 bases each). Looked up from germline, CDR1 is MNHEY and CDR2 is SMNVEV (reference sequence). The V gene lost 7 bases and the J gene lost 6 bases, with 16 bases spanning the gap. The CDR3 extends over 14 amino acids. CDR3 DNA sequence: TGTGCCAGCACCAAGGGGGGAGGTCCCAATGAGCAGTTCTTC. This gives the protein CASTKGGGPNEQFF.

The chain recombines TRBV28 with TRBJ1-5; D possibly corresponds to TRBD1 (6 bases). This CDR3 has 18 residues. Germline V gene data show CDR1 as MDHEN and CDR2 as SYDVKM. The V end was cut by 5 bases, the J end by 5 bases, with 25 bases between. CDR3 loop: CASSPSTGPLYQDQPQHF. The CDR3 DNA is TGTGCCAGCAGTCCATCGACAGGTCCATTGTATCAGGATCAGCCCCAGCATTTT.

V and J are TRBV29-1 and TRBJ1-4; D is unclear. V lost 7 bases to trimming and J lost 0 bases, with 9 bases between them. Germline-derived CDR1 and CDR2 are SQVTM and ANQGSEA. This CDR3 is 13 amino acids long. CDR3 sequence (DNA): TGCAGCGCCAGGACGGCAACTAATGAAAAACTGTTTTTT. As protein: CSARTATNEKLFF.